What follows is one TCR beta chain and its context. The sample originates from a study of cytomegalovirus exposure and HLA in healthy donors. Both 60 Vbeta primers and 13 Jbeta primers went into the PCR. Repertoires were generated with immunoSEQ multiplex PCR, while TCRdb's copy carries only in-frame clones and drops some. The sample totals about 64,000 clones. V dropped 3 bases and J dropped 15; count of bases not matched to a gene: 6. CDR1 is SGDLS, CDR2 YYNGEE, per germline. This CDR3 contains 11 residues. The TCR sequence derives from a woman younger than 35 in good health and CMV-seronegative. The source material was PBMCs. This chain uses TRBV9 with TRBJ2-1; 7 bases are shared with TRBD2. In DNA, the CDR3 is TGTGCCAGCAGCGGGGAGACTAGCCTGTTCTTC. Translation: CASSGETSLFF.